Below are 6 T cell receptor beta chains sequenced from a single sample in a study of control samples from healthy donors and cancer patients. Sequencing was performed with immunoSEQ multiplex PCR; in TCRdb, only in-frame clones are kept and a portion is missing. The data hold about 140,000 clones, with 88% observed a single time. The sequencing input was blood. Receptors were obtained from a woman in her 30s in good health.

The CDR3 loop is CASSQGPPTSGNTIYF. The CDR3 region has the DNA TGTGCCAGCAGCCAAGGACCTCCGACCTCTGGAAACACCATATATTTT. J is TRBJ1-3 and V is TRBV3-1 (or the pseudogene TRBV3-2), with no clear D. The CDR3 is 16 amino acids. The V gene lost 1 base and the J gene lost 0 bases, with 10 bases spanning the gap. The V gene's germline CDR1 is LGHDT and CDR2 YNNKEL (reference sequence).

The chain uses TRBV18 and TRBJ1-6; D gene ambiguous. Germline CDR1 is KGHSH and CDR2 is LQKENI. The V gene lost 3 bases and the J gene lost 6 bases, with 12 bases spanning the gap. CDR3 length: 15 amino acids. CDR3 bases: TGTGCCAGCTCACCCCGTTCCGAGGGTAATTCACCCCTCCACTTT. Amino acids: CASSPRSEGNSPLHF. The variable domain in full, completed from reference TRBV18 and TRBJ1-6, reads NAGVMQNPRHLVRRRGQEARLRCSPMKGHSHVYWYRQLPEEGLKFMVYLQKENIIDESGMPKERFSAEFPKEGPSILRIQQVVRGDSAAYFCASSPRSEGNSPLHFGNGTRLTVT.

In its sample, this clone was seen once. The rearrangement joins TRBV5-1 to TRBJ2-1, with D unclear. The CDR3 extends over 17 amino acids. V lost 5 bases and J lost 1, with 19 bases in between. CDR1 and CDR2 from the germline V gene are SGHRS and YFSETQ. The CDR3 coding sequence is TGCGCCAGCAGACCGGAAGCTCTGTGGGGTTCCTACAATGAGCAGTTCTTC. Protein product: CASRPEALWGSYNEQFF.

The J gene is TRBJ2-7, the V gene TRBV18, with D uncertain. This CDR3 has 13 residues. Trimming took 6 bases from V and 5 from J, leaving 14 bases between them. Germline V gives CDR1 KGHSH, CDR2 LQKENI. CDR3 loop: CASSRSGLDEQYF. DNA for the CDR3: TGTGCCAGCTCCCGATCGGGTCTGGACGAGCAGTACTTC.

This chain uses TRBV19 with TRBJ2-3; D tentatively fits TRBD1 or TRBD2 (5 bases each). Trimming shortened V by 2 bases and J by 1 base, and 10 bases separated the two germline ends. Germline CDR1 and CDR2: LNHDA and SQIVND (reference sequence). The CDR3 is 15 residues long. The CDR3: CASSIRGVRTDTQYF. The CDR3 nucleotides read TGTGCCAGTAGTATAAGGGGAGTTCGCACAGATACGCAGTATTTT. Full variable domain (missing parts from reference TRBV19 and TRBJ2-3): DGGITQSPKYLFRKEGQNVTLSCEQNLNHDAMYWYRQDPGQGLRLIYYSQIVNDFQKGDIAEGYSVSREKKESFPLTVTSAQKNPTAFYLCASSIRGVRTDTQYFGPGTRLTVL.

The chain joins TRBV15 to TRBJ2-3; D is perhaps TRBD1 or TRBD2 (5 bases each). The CDR3 has 15 residues. The germline V and J ends were trimmed by 1 base and 0 bases, with 8 bases remaining between them. Germline lookup yields CDR1 LNHNV and CDR2 YYDKDF (reference sequence). The CDR3 here is CATSRAGPSTDTQYF. In DNA, the CDR3 is TGTGCCACCAGCAGAGCGGGGCCAAGCACAGATACGCAGTATTTT.